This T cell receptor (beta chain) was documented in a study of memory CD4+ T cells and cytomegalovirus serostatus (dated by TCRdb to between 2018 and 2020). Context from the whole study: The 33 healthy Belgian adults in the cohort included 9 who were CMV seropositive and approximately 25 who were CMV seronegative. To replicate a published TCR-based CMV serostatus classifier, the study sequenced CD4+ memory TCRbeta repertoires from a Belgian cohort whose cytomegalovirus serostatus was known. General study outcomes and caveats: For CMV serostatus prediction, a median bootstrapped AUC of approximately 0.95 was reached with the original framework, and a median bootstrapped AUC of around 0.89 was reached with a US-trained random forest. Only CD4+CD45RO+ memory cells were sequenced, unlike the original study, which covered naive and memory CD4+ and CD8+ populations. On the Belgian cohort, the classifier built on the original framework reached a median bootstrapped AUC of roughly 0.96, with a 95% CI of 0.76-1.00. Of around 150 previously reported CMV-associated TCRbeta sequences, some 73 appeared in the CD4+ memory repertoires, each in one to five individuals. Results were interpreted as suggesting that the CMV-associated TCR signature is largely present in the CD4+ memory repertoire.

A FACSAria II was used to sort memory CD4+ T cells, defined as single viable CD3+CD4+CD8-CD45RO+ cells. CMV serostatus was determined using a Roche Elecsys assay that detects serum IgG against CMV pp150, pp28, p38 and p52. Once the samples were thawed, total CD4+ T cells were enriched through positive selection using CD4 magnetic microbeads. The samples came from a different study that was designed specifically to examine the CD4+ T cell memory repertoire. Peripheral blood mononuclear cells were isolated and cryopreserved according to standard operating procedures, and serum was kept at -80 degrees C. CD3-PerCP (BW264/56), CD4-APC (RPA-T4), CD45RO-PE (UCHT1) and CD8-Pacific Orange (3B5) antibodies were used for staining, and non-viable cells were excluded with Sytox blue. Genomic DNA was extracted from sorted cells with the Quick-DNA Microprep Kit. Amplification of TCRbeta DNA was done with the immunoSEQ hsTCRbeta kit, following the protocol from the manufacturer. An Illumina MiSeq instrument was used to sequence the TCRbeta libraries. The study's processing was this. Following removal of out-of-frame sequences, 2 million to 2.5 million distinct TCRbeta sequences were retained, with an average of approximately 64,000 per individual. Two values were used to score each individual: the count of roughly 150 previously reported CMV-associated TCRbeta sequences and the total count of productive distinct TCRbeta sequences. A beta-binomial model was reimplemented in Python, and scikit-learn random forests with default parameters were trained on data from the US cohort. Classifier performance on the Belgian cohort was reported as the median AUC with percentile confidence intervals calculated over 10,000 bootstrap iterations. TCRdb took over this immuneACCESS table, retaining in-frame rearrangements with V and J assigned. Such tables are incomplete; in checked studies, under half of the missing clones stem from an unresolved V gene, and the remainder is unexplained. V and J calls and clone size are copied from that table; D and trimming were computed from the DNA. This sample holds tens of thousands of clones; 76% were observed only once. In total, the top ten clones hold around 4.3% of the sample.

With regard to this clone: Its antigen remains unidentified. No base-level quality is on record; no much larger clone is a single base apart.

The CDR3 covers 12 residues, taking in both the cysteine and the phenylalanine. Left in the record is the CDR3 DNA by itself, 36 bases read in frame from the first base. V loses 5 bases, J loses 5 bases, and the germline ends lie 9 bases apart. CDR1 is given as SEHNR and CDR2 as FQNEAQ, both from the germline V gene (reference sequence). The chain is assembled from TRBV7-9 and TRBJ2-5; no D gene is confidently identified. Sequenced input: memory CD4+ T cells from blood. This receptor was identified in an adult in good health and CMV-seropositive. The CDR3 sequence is CASSLALETQYF. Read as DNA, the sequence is TGTGCCAGCAGCCTCGCTCTGGAGACCCAGTACTTC.